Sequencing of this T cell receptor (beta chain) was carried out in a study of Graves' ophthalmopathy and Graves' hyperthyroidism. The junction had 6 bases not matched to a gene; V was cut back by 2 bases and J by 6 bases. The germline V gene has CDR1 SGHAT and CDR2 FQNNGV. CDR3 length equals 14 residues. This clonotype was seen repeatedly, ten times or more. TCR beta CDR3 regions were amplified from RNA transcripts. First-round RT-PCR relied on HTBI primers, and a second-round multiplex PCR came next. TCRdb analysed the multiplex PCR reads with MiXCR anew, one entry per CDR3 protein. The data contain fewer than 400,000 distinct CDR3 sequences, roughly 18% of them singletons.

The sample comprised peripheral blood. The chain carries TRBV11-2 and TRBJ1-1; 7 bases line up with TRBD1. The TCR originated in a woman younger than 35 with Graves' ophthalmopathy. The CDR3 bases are TGTGCCAGCAGCTTAAAGGCAGGGGGGGCTGAAGCTTTCTTT. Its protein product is CASSLKAGGAEAFF.